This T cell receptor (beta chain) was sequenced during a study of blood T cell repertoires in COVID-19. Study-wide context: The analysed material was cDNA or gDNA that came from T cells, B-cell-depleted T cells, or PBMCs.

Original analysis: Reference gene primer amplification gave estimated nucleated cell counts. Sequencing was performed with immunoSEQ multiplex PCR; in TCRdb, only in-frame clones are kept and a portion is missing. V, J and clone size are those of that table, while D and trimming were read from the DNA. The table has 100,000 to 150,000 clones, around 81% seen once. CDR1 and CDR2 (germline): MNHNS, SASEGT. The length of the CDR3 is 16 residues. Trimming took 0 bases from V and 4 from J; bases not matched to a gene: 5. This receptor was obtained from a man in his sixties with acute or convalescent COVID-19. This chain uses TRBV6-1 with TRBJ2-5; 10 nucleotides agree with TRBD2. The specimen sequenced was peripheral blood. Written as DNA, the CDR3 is TGTGCCAGCAGTGAAGCCTCTTTAGCGGGAGGAGAGACCCAGTACTTC. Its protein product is CASSEASLAGGETQYF.